These 3 T cell receptor beta chains were all obtained from the same sample, sequenced in a study of T-cell memory formation after mild COVID-19. From the 5' RACE reads, TCRdb called clonotypes with MiXCR, one entry per CDR3 protein. There are 150,000 or so distinct CDR3 sequences in the sample; 11% occur only once, and 3.5% to 4.5% lies in the top ten. Sequencing was performed on PBMCs or a T cell subset sorted from them (not recorded which). The receptors come from a young man who had mild COVID-19 (a few samples of this study predate the infection). Cell type and time point are not known.

The chain has TRBV9 and TRBJ2-5; D is unresolved. The germline CDR1 and CDR2 sequences are SGDLS and YYNGEE. V gave up 2 bases and J gave up 4 bases, with 9 bases separating them. This CDR3 has 13 amino acids. CDR3 nucleotide sequence: TGTGCCAGCAGCGTTAGACCGGGAGAGACCCAGTACTTC. Protein: CASSVRPGETQYF.

The chain carries TRBV15 and TRBJ2-7; no reliable D call. The CDR3 length is 15 residues. Per germline, CDR1 LNHNV and CDR2 YYDKDF (reference sequence). V lost 0 bases to trimming and J lost 6 bases, with 15 bases between them. This CDR3 is CATSRDRGPGFEQYF. The CDR3 DNA reads as TGTGCCACCAGCAGAGATCGAGGACCCGGCTTCGAGCAGTACTTC. The full variable domain, completed using reference TRBV15 and TRBJ2-7, is DAMVIQNPRYQVTQFGKPVTLSCSQTLNHNVMYWYQQKSSQAPKLLFHYYDKDFNNEADTPDNFQSRRPNTSFCFLDIRSPGLGDTAMYLCATSRDRGPGFEQYFGPGTRLTVT.

The V and J genes are TRBV7-9 and TRBJ1-1; D unresolved. Trimming removed 5 bases at V and 3 bases at J, with 10 bases between. Germline values: CDR1 SEHNR, CDR2 FQNEAQ (reference sequence). The CDR3 spans 13 residues. Here the CDR3 reads CASSDQWHTEAFF. The CDR3 DNA is TGTGCCAGCAGCGACCAATGGCACACTGAAGCTTTCTTT.